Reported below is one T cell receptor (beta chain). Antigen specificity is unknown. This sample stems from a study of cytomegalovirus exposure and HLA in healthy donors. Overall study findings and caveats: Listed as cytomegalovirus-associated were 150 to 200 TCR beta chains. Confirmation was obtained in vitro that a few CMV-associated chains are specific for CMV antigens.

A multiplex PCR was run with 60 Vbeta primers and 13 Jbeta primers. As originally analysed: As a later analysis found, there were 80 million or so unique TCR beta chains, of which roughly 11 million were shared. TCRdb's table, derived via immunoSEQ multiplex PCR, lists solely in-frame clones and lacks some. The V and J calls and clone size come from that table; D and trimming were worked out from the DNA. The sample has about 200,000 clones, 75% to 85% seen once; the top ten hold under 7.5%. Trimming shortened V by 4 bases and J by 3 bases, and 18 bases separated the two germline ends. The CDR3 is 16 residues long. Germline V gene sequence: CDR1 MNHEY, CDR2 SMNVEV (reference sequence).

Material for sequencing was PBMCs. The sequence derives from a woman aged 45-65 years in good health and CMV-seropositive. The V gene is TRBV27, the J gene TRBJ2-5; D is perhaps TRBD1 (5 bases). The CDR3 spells CASSSYRSPREETQYF. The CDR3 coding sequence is TGTGCCAGCAGTTCTTACAGGAGCCCTCGGGAAGAGACCCAGTACTTC.